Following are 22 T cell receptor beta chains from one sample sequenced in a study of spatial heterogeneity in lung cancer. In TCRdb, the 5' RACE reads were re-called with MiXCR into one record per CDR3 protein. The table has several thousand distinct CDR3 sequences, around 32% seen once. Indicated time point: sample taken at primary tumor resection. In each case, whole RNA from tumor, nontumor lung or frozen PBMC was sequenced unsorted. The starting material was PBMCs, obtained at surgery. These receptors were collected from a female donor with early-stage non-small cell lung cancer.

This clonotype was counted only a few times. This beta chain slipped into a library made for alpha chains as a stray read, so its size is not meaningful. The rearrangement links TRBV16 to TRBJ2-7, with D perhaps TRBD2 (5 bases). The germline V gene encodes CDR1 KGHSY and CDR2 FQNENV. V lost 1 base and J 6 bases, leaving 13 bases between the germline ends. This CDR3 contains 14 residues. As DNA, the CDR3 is TGTGCCAGCAGCCAATTGTCTAGCACGGGCGAGCAGTACGTC. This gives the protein CASSQLSSTGEQYV.

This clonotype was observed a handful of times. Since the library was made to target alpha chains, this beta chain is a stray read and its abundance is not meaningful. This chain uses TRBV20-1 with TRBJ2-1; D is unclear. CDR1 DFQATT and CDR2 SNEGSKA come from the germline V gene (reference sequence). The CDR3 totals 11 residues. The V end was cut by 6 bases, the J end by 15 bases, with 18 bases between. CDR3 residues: CSASKIYPPFF. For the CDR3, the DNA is TGCAGTGCCTCCAAAATCTACCCCCCGTTCTTC.

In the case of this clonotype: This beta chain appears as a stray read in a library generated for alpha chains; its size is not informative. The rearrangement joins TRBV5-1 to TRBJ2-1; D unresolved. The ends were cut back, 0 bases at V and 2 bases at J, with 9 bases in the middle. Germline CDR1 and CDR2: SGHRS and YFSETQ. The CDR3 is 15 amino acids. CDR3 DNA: TGCGCCAGCAGCTTGGAGAGCAGGCCCTACAATGAGCAGTTCTTC. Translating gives CASSLESRPYNEQFF.

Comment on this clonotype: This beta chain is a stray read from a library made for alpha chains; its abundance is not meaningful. Here the CDR3 reads CASTLYNEQFF. The CDR3 nucleotides are TGTGCCAGTACCCTTTACAATGAGCAGTTCTTC. The V gene is TRBV19, the J gene TRBJ2-1; no definite D call. Trimming stripped 7 bases from V and 4 bases from J, with 5 bases between. The CDR3 is 11 residues long. In germline, CDR1 is LNHDA, CDR2 SQIVND (reference sequence). The entire variable domain, with the rest obtained from reference TRBV19 and TRBJ2-1, is as follows: DGGITQSPKYLFRKEGQNVTLSCEQNLNHDAMYWYRQDPGQGLRLIYYSQIVNDFQKGDIAEGYSVSREKKESFPLTVTSAQKNPTAFYLCASTLYNEQFFGPGTRLTVL.

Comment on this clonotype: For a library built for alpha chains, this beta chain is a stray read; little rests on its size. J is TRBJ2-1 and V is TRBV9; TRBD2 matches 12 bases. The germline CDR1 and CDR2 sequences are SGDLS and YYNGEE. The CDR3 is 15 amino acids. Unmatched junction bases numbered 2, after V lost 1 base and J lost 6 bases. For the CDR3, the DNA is TGTGCCAGCAGCGTACGGACTAGCGGGATCAATGAGCAGTTCTTC. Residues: CASSVRTSGINEQFF.

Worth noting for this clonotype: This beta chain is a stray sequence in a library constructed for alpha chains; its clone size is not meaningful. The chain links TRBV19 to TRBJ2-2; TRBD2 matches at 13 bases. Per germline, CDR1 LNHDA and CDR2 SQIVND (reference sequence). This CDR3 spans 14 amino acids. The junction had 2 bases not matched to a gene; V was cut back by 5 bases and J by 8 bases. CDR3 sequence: CASSPGLAGGELFF. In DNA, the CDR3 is TGTGCCAGTAGTCCGGGACTAGCGGGAGGGGAGCTGTTTTTT.

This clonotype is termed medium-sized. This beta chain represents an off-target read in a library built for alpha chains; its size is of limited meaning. The chain's CDR3 is CASSRDLAGAYNEQFF. DNA for the CDR3: TGTGCCAGCAGCCGAGATCTAGCGGGAGCGTACAATGAGCAGTTCTTC. The chain combines TRBV28 with TRBJ2-1; TRBD2 agrees at 10 bases. J gave up 4 bases and V 6 bases, and 9 bases lay outside the gene matches. Germline V lookup: CDR1 MDHEN, CDR2 SYDVKM. The CDR3 extends over 16 amino acids. The full variable domain, completed using reference TRBV28 and TRBJ2-1, is DVKVTQSSRYLVKRTGEKVFLECVQDMDHENMFWYRQDPGLGLRLIYFSYDVKMKEKGDIPEGYSVSREKKERFSLILESASTNQTSMYLCASSRDLAGAYNEQFFGPGTRLTVL.

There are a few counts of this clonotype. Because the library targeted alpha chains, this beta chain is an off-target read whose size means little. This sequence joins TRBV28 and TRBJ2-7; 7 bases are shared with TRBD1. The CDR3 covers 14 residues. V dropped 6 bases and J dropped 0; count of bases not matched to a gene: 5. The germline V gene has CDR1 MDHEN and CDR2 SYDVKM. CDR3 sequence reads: CASSPGQFSYEQYF. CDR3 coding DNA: TGTGCCAGCAGCCCGGGACAGTTCTCCTACGAGCAGTACTTC.

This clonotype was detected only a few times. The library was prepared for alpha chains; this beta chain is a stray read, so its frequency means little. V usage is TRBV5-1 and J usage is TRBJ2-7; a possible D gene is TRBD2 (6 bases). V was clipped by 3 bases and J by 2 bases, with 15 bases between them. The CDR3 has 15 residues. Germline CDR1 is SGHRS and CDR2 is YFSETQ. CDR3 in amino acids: CASSSPGTLTYEQYF. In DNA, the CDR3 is TGCGCCAGCAGCTCGCCCGGGACTTTAACCTACGAGCAGTACTTC.

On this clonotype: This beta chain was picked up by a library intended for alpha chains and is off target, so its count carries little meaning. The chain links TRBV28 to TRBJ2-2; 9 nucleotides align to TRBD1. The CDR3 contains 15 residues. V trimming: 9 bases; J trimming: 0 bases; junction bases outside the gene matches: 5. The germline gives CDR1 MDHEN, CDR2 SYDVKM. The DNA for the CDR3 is TGTGCCAGTACTACAGGGGGCGCGAACACCGGGGAGCTGTTTTTT. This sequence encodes CASTTGGANTGELFF.

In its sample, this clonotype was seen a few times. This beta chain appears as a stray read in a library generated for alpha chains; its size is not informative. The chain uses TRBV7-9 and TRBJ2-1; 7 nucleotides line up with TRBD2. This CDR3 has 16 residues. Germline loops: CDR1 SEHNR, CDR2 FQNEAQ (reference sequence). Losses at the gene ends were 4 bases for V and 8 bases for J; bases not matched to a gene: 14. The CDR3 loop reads CASSYPLRESRDEQFF. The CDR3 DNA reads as TGTGCCAGCAGCTACCCTTTGCGGGAGAGTAGAGATGAGCAGTTCTTC.

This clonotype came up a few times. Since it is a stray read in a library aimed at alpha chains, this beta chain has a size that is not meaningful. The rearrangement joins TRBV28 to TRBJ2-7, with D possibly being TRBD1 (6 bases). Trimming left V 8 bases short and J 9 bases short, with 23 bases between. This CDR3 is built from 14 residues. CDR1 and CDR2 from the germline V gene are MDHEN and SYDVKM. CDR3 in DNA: TGTGCCAGCGGGGAGACAGGACCATATGTGGGGCAGTACTTC. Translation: CASGETGPYVGQYF.

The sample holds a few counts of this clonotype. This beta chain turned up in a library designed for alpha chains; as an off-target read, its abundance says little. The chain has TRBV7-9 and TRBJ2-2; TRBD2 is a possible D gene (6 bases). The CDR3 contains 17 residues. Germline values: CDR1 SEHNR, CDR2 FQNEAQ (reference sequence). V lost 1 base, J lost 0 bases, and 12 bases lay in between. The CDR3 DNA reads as TGTGCCAGCAGCTTAGTACGGGGCGGGACGAACACCGGGGAGCTGTTTTTT. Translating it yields CASSLVRGGTNTGELFF. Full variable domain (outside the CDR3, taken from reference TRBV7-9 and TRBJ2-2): DTGVSQNPRHKITKRGQNVTFRCDPISEHNRLYWYRQTLGQGPEFLTYFQNEAQLEKSRLLSDRFSAERPKGSFSTLEIQRTEQGDSAMYLCASSLVRGGTNTGELFFGEGSRLTVL.

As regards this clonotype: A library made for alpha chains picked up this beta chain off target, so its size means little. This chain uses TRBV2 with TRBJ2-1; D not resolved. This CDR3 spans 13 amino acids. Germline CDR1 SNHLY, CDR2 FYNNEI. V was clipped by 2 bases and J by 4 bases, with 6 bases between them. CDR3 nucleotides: TGTGCCAGCAGTGAAACAATGTACAATGAGCAGTTCTTC. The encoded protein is CASSETMYNEQFF.

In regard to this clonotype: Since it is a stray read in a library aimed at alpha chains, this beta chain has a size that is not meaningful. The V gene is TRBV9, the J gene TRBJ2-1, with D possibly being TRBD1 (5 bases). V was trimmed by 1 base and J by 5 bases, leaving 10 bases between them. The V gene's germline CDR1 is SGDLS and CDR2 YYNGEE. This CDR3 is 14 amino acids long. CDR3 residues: CASSVQGRDNEQFF. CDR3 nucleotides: TGTGCCAGCAGCGTACAGGGAAGAGACAATGAGCAGTTCTTC.

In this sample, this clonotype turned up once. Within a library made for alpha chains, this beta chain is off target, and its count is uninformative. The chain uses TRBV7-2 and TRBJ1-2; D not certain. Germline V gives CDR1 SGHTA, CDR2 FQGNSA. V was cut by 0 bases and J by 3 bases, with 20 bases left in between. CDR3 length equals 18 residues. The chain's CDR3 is CASSLAVVRVSVDYGYTF. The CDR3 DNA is TGTGCCAGCAGCTTAGCGGTCGTGAGGGTCTCAGTCGACTATGGCTACACCTTC.

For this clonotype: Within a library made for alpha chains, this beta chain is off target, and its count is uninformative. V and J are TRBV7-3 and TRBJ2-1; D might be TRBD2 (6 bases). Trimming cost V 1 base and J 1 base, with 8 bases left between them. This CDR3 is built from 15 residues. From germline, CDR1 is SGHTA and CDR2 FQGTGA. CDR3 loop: CASSLMAGSYNEQFF. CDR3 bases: TGTGCCAGCAGCTTAATGGCGGGATCCTACAATGAGCAGTTCTTC.

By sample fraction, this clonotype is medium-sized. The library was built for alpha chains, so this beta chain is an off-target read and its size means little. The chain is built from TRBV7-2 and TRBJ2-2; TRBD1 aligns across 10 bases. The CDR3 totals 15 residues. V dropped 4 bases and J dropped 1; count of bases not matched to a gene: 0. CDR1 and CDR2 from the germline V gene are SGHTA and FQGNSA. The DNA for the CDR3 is TGTGCCAGCAGCTGGGACAGGGGGAACACCGGGGAGCTGTTTTTT. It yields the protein CASSWDRGNTGELFF.

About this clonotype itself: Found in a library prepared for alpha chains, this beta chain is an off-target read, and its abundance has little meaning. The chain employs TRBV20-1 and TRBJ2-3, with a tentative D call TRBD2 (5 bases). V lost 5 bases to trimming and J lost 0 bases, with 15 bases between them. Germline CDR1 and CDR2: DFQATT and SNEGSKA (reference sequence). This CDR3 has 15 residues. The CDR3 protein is CSAPNRGRSTDTQYF. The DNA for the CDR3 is TGCAGTGCTCCGAACAGAGGGAGAAGCACAGATACGCAGTATTTT.

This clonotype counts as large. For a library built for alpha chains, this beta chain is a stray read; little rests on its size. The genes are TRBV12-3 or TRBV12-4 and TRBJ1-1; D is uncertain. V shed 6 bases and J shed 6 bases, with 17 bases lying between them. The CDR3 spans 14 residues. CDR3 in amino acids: CASSLGYRRAEAFF. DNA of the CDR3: TGTGCCAGCAGCCTGGGCTACAGAAGGGCTGAAGCTTTCTTT.

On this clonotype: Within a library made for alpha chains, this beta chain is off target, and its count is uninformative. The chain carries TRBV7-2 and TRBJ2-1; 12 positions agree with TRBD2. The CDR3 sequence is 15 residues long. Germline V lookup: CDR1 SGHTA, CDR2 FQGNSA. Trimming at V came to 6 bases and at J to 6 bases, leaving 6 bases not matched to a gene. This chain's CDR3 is CASSSSGRVINEQFF. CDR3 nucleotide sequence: TGTGCCAGCAGTTCTAGCGGGAGGGTAATCAATGAGCAGTTCTTC. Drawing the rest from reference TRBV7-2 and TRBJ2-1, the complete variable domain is GAGVSQSPSNKVTEKGKDVELRCDPISGHTALYWYRQSLGQGLEFLIYFQGNSAPDKSGLPSDRFSAERTGGSVSTLTIQRTQQEDSAVYLCASSSSGRVINEQFFGPGTRLTVL.

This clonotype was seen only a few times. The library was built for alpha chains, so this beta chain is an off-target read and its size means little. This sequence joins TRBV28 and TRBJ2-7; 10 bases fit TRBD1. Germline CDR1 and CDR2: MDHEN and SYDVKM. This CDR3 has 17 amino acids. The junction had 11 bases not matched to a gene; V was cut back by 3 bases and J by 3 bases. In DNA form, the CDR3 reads TGTGCCAGCAGTTTGCCCGCGACAGGGGGCTATTTCTACGAGCAGTACTTC. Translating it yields CASSLPATGGYFYEQYF.